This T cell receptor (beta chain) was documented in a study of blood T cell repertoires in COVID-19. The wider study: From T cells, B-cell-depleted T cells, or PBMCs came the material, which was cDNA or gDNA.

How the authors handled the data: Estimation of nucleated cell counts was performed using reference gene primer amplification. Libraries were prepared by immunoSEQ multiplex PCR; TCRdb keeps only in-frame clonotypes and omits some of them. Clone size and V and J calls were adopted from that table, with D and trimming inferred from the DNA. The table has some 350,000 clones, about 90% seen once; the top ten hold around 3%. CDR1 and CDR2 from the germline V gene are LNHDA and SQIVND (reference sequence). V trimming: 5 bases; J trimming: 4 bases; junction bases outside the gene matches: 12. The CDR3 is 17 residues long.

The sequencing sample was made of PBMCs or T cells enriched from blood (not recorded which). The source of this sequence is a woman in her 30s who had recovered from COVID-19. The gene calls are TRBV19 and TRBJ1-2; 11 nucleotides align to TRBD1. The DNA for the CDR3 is TGTGCCAGTAGTCTCCGGACAGGGGGCGCGTTCGGCTATGGCTACACCTTC. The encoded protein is CASSLRTGGAFGYGYTF.